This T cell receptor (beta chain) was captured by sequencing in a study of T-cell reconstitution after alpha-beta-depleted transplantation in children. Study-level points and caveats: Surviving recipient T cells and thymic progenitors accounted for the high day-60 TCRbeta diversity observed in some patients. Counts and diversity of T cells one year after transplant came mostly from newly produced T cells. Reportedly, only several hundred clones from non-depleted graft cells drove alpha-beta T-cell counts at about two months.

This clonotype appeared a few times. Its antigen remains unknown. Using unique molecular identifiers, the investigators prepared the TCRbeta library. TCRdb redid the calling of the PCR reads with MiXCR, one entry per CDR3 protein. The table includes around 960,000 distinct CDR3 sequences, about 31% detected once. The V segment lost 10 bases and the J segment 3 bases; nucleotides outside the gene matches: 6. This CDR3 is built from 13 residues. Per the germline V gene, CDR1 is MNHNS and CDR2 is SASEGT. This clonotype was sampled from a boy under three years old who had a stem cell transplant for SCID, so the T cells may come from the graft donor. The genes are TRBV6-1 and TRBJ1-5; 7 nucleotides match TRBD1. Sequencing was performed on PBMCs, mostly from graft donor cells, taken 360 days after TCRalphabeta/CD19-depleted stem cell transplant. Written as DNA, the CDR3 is TGTGCCACTCGGGACAGTCTCAATCAGCCCCAGCATTTT. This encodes CATRDSLNQPQHF.